Listed below are T cell receptor beta chains from one sample, sequenced in a study of cytotoxic CD8 clonotypes in ibrutinib-treated CLL. Generated by immunoSEQ multiplex PCR, the TCRdb table keeps only in-frame clones and is missing some. This repertoire shows 160,000 or so clones, 88% found once; its top ten account for 3% to 3.5%. The input for sequencing was PBMCs, taken at disease progression, from a patient treated with ibrutinib. These TCRs come from a human donor with chronic lymphocytic leukemia. The CDR3 runs from the conserved cysteine through the conserved F or W. Each record gives: D gene, J gene, clone size, V gene, CDR3 DNA, CDR3 protein. The D gene is left open where the match is weak. Rows give clone size only sometimes, using once, few, many, or a class for an expanded clone.

d_call: TRBD1; j_call: TRBJ1-2; clone_size: .; v_call: TRBV18; cdr3_nt: TGTGCCAGCTCGCTAACAGGGGAAGGTGGCTACACCTTC; cdr3_aa: CASSLTGEGGYTF
d_call: TRBD1; j_call: TRBJ2-1; clone_size: .; v_call: TRBV27; cdr3_nt: TGTGCCAGCGGCCTGTTTGGGGACAGGCAGTTCTTC; cdr3_aa: CASGLFGDRQFF
d_call: .; j_call: TRBJ2-7; clone_size: .; v_call: TRBV5-1; cdr3_nt: TGCGCCAGCAGCTCCGGGGGGACAGTCTCCTACGAGCAGTACTTC; cdr3_aa: CASSSGGTVSYEQYF
d_call: TRBD1; j_call: TRBJ2-3; clone_size: .; v_call: TRBV9; cdr3_nt: TGTGCCAGCAGCGTAGCTCGGCAGGGGGGCACAGATACGCAGTATTTT; cdr3_aa: CASSVARQGGTDTQYF
d_call: TRBD2; j_call: TRBJ2-7; clone_size: .; v_call: TRBV7-9; cdr3_nt: TGTGCCAGCAGACAAGCCTCCGGACTAGCGGGAGTATTCTACGAGCAGTACTTC; cdr3_aa: CASRQASGLAGVFYEQYF
d_call: .; j_call: TRBJ1-3; clone_size: .; v_call: TRBV19; cdr3_nt: TGTGCCAGTAGTATAGGGGGCGATGGAAACACCATATATTTT; cdr3_aa: CASSIGGDGNTIYF
d_call: .; j_call: TRBJ1-2; clone_size: .; v_call: TRBV27; cdr3_nt: TGTGCCAGCAGTTTTTTAGGGGAAGGCTACACCTTC; cdr3_aa: CASSFLGEGYTF
d_call: .; j_call: TRBJ1-3; clone_size: .; v_call: TRBV19; cdr3_nt: TGTGCCAGTAGTGAAGCCCGAAACACCATATATTTT; cdr3_aa: CASSEARNTIYF
d_call: .; j_call: TRBJ2-7; clone_size: .; v_call: TRBV5-1; cdr3_nt: TGCGCCAGCAGCTTGGGCCTAGGTTGGCAGTACTTC; cdr3_aa: CASSLGLGWQYF
d_call: .; j_call: TRBJ2-3; clone_size: .; v_call: TRBV7-3; cdr3_nt: TGTGCCAGCAGCTCCTCTAGCGTCCGTTCGGGAGATACGCAGTATTTT; cdr3_aa: CASSSSSVRSGDTQYF
d_call: TRBD1; j_call: TRBJ1-2; clone_size: .; v_call: TRBV7-8; cdr3_nt: TGTGCCAGCAGCCGGGACAGGGTTAACTATGGCTACACCTTC; cdr3_aa: CASSRDRVNYGYTF
d_call: .; j_call: TRBJ1-2; clone_size: .; v_call: TRBV19; cdr3_nt: TGTGCCAGTATAGGGGAGGCGGGTGGCTACACCTTC; cdr3_aa: CASIGEAGGYTF
d_call: .; j_call: TRBJ1-1; clone_size: .; v_call: TRBV5-5; cdr3_nt: TGTGCCAGCAGCTTCTCCCAAGACACTGAAGCTTTCTTT; cdr3_aa: CASSFSQDTEAFF
d_call: .; j_call: TRBJ1-1; clone_size: once; v_call: TRBV9; cdr3_nt: TGTGCCAGCAGCGTAGCAGGGTTGAACACTGAAGCTTTCTTT; cdr3_aa: CASSVAGLNTEAFF
d_call: TRBD2; j_call: TRBJ2-5; clone_size: .; v_call: TRBV11-3; cdr3_nt: TGTGCCAGCAGCCTAGGACTAGCGGGAGCCCAGACCCAGTACTTC; cdr3_aa: CASSLGLAGAQTQYF
d_call: .; j_call: TRBJ2-5; clone_size: .; v_call: TRBV28; cdr3_nt: TGTGCCAGCAGTTTGGTGGGGAACTTCCAAGAGACCCAGTACTTC; cdr3_aa: CASSLVGNFQETQYF
d_call: .; j_call: TRBJ1-1; clone_size: .; v_call: TRBV6-1; cdr3_nt: TGTGCCAGCAGTGAAGGTCAGGACTACACTGAAGCTTTCTTT; cdr3_aa: CASSEGQDYTEAFF
d_call: TRBD2; j_call: TRBJ2-1; clone_size: once; v_call: TRBV9; cdr3_nt: TGTGCCAGCAGCGTAGCTATAAAGCGGGAGGGGTACAATGAGCAGTTCTTC; cdr3_aa: CASSVAIKREGYNEQFF
d_call: .; j_call: TRBJ1-3; clone_size: .; v_call: TRBV4-3; cdr3_nt: TGCGCCAGCAGCCTCAGGGCAAGCTCTGGAAACACCATATATTTT; cdr3_aa: CASSLRASSGNTIYF
d_call: TRBD1; j_call: TRBJ2-3; clone_size: .; v_call: TRBV19; cdr3_nt: TGTGCCAGTAGGTCCAGGGGGCCTAGCACAGATACGCAGTATTTT; cdr3_aa: CASRSRGPSTDTQYF
d_call: .; j_call: TRBJ1-2; clone_size: .; v_call: TRBV4-3; cdr3_nt: TGCGCCAGCAGCCAAGATTCCTTTAACTATGGCTACACCTTC; cdr3_aa: CASSQDSFNYGYTF
d_call: .; j_call: TRBJ2-7; clone_size: .; v_call: TRBV6-6; cdr3_nt: TGTGCCAGCAGTTACTTCGGTACAGGGCCGTATGAGCAGTACTTC; cdr3_aa: CASSYFGTGPYEQYF
d_call: .; j_call: TRBJ2-2; clone_size: .; v_call: TRBV11-2; cdr3_nt: TGTGCCAGCAGCCAGAGGAACACCGGGGAGCTGTTTTTT; cdr3_aa: CASSQRNTGELFF
d_call: TRBD2; j_call: TRBJ2-3; clone_size: .; v_call: TRBV11-2; cdr3_nt: TGTGCCAGCAGCACTCCCGTAGCGGGAGTGACAGATACGCAGTATTTT; cdr3_aa: CASSTPVAGVTDTQYF
d_call: TRBD2; j_call: TRBJ2-1; clone_size: .; v_call: TRBV28; cdr3_nt: TGTGCCAGTCCGCCGGGACTAGCGGGAACCCATACCTACAATGAGCAGTTCTTC; cdr3_aa: CASPPGLAGTHTYNEQFF
d_call: TRBD1; j_call: TRBJ1-1; clone_size: .; v_call: TRBV2; cdr3_nt: TGTGCCAGCAGGACGCGGACAGGGTGGACTGAAGCTTTCTTT; cdr3_aa: CASRTRTGWTEAFF
d_call: TRBD1; j_call: TRBJ1-1; clone_size: .; v_call: TRBV2; cdr3_nt: TGTGCCAGCGTATTCGACAGGGTCTTGACCTCCACTGAAGCTTTCTTT; cdr3_aa: CASVFDRVLTSTEAFF
d_call: .; j_call: TRBJ2-7; clone_size: .; v_call: TRBV7-8; cdr3_nt: TGTGCCAGCAGCTTAGAGCCCTCGTCCTACGAGCAGTACTTC; cdr3_aa: CASSLEPSSYEQYF
d_call: .; j_call: TRBJ1-2; clone_size: once; v_call: TRBV7-9; cdr3_nt: TGTGCCAGCAGCTTAGCGCCGAGTCAGGGTTGGGATCGTTATGGCTACACCTTC; cdr3_aa: CASSLAPSQGWDRYGYTF
d_call: .; j_call: TRBJ1-2; clone_size: few; v_call: TRBV27; cdr3_nt: TGTGCCAGCAGTTTGAGGGCAGATTCGGGCTACACCTTC; cdr3_aa: CASSLRADSGYTF
d_call: .; j_call: TRBJ2-1; clone_size: .; v_call: TRBV6-6; cdr3_nt: TGTGCCAGCAGTTACAGGCAGGGAACCTACAATGAGCAGTTCTTC; cdr3_aa: CASSYRQGTYNEQFF
d_call: .; j_call: TRBJ1-1; clone_size: .; v_call: TRBV7-3; cdr3_nt: TGTGCCAGCAGCTTGAGAGGGGCCTGGAACACTGAAGCTTTCTTT; cdr3_aa: CASSLRGAWNTEAFF
d_call: TRBD1; j_call: TRBJ1-5; clone_size: .; v_call: TRBV19; cdr3_nt: TGTGCCAGAACTCCGGGACAGGCGATCAATCAGCCCCAGCATTTT; cdr3_aa: CARTPGQAINQPQHF
d_call: TRBD1; j_call: TRBJ1-4; clone_size: .; v_call: TRBV5-6; cdr3_nt: TGTGCCAGCAGCTTGTGGGACAGGGATGTAGAAAAACTGTTTTTT; cdr3_aa: CASSLWDRDVEKLFF
d_call: .; j_call: TRBJ2-3; clone_size: .; v_call: TRBV11-2; cdr3_nt: TGTGCCAGCAGCCCCCGCGTGTCGGGCACAGATACGCAGTATTTT; cdr3_aa: CASSPRVSGTDTQYF
d_call: .; j_call: TRBJ2-3; clone_size: .; v_call: TRBV2; cdr3_nt: TGTGCCAGCAGTGCATTCGGCCGAGGCACAGATACGCAGTATTTT; cdr3_aa: CASSAFGRGTDTQYF
d_call: .; j_call: TRBJ2-7; clone_size: .; v_call: TRBV27; cdr3_nt: TGTGCCAGCAGTTTATCGTTGGGGGGCGCGTTCTACGAGCAGTACTTC; cdr3_aa: CASSLSLGGAFYEQYF
d_call: .; j_call: TRBJ2-7; clone_size: .; v_call: TRBV29-1; cdr3_nt: TGCAGCGTTGAATTAACCCCGAACTCCTACGAGCAGTACTTC; cdr3_aa: CSVELTPNSYEQYF
d_call: TRBD1; j_call: TRBJ2-7; clone_size: .; v_call: TRBV19; cdr3_nt: TGTGCCAGTAGTATCTCCCGACAGGGGGCTAACTACGAGCAGTACTTC; cdr3_aa: CASSISRQGANYEQYF